Shown below are 16 T cell receptor beta chains from a single sample sequenced in a study of T-cell reconstitution after alpha-beta-depleted transplantation in children. The TCRbeta library was prepared with unique molecular identifiers. TCRdb called the PCR reads again in MiXCR, with one record for every CDR3 protein. The sample carries about 260,000 distinct CDR3 sequences, 8.2% recorded once. This specimen consisted of PBMCs, mostly from graft donor cells, obtained 180 days after TCRalphabeta/CD19-depleted stem cell transplant. These receptors were obtained from a male patient younger than 18 who had a stem cell transplant for acute lymphoblastic leukemia, so the T cells may come from the graft donor.

This clonotype occurred many times. The chain is built from TRBV12-3 or TRBV12-4 and TRBJ2-3; 10 nucleotides match TRBD2. The CDR3 covers 14 residues. Germline trimming cut 6 bases from V and 8 bases from J; bases unmatched to any gene: 8. The CDR3 spells CASSLTSGIGTQYF. The CDR3 DNA follows: TGTGCCAGCAGCCTAACTAGCGGGATAGGTACGCAGTATTTT.

At least ten counts were recorded for this clonotype. The V gene is TRBV10-3, the J gene TRBJ2-3; weak D call: TRBD2 (6 bases). The germline V gene encodes CDR1 ENHRY and CDR2 SYGVKD. This CDR3 is built from 15 residues. The ends were cut back, 6 bases at V and 0 bases at J, with 13 bases in the middle. The CDR3 region has the DNA TGTGCCATCAGGGCACCTGGGGGGAGCACAGATACGCAGTATTTT. This codes for CAIRAPGGSTDTQYF.

About this clonotype: A much larger clonotype is one base distant, so this may be a read error. The genes are TRBV29-1 and TRBJ2-4, with TRBD1 matching 7 bases. Per the germline V gene, CDR1 is SQVTM and CDR2 is ANQGSEA. This CDR3 is built from 13 residues. Here the CDR3 reads CSVARDSKNMQYF. CDR3 sequence (DNA): TGCAGCGTTGCCCGGGACAGTAAAAACATGCAGTACTTC.

This clonotype has at least ten counts. V and J are TRBV13 and TRBJ2-7, with 9 bases aligning to TRBD1. Germline CDR1 and CDR2: PRHDT and FYEKMQ (reference sequence). With 5 bases clipped from V and 4 bases from J, the junction kept 6 bases outside the gene matches. The CDR3 is 14 residues long. Here the CDR3 reads CASSGPGTGYEQYF. The CDR3 nucleotides are TGTGCCAGCAGCGGTCCTGGGACAGGGTACGAGCAGTACTTC.

This clonotype was seen repeatedly, ten times or more. This chain joins TRBV29-1 and TRBJ2-6; no reliable D call. Germline CDR1 reads SQVTM; CDR2 reads ANQGSEA. The CDR3 has 14 amino acids. V was shortened by 7 bases and J by 0 bases, with 10 bases between the two germline ends. CDR3 sequence (DNA): TGCAGCGCCCGGAGTGGCTCTGGGGCCAACGTCCTGACTTTC. Translating it yields CSARSGSGANVLTF.

The chain uses TRBV11-2 and TRBJ2-5, with D hard to call. The CDR3 sequence is 15 residues long. V lost 3 bases to trimming and J lost 0 bases, with 11 bases between them. Germline assignment: CDR1 SGHAT and CDR2 FQNNGV. CDR3 sequence (DNA): TGTGCCAGCAGCTTCGGCCCGGGCCACCAAGAGACCCAGTACTTC. Translated, it gives CASSFGPGHQETQYF.

The table lists this clonotype with a few counts. The rearrangement links TRBV18 to TRBJ1-1, with D perhaps matching TRBD1 (6 bases). The CDR3 totals 15 residues. Trimming took 6 bases from V and 5 from J, leaving 19 bases between them. The germline V gene has CDR1 KGHSH and CDR2 LQKENI. The CDR3 here is CASSFWGASSTEAFF. The CDR3 DNA follows: TGTGCCAGCTCCTTCTGGGGGGCGTCGAGTACTGAAGCTTTCTTT.

Ten or more counts support this clonotype. J is TRBJ2-7 and V is TRBV12-5; D not certain. Germline loops: CDR1 LGHNT, CDR2 FRNRAP. V lost 4 bases and J 3 bases, leaving 10 bases between the germline ends. The CDR3 is 13 amino acids. CDR3 region: CASGSGRSYEQYF. The CDR3, as DNA: TGTGCTAGTGGTTCCGGTCGAAGCTACGAGCAGTACTTC. Full variable domain (outside the CDR3, taken from reference TRBV12-5 and TRBJ2-7): DARVTQTPRHKVTEMGQEVTMRCQPILGHNTVFWYRQTMMQGLELLAYFRNRAPLDDSGMPKDRFSAEMPDATLATLKIQPSEPRDSAVYFCASGSGRSYEQYFGPGTRLTVT.

This clonotype was recorded many times. The chain combines TRBV5-1 with TRBJ1-2; D unclear. The V and J ends lost 5 bases and 1 base respectively, with 15 bases between them. The CDR3 runs 15 residues. Germline lookup yields CDR1 SGHRS and CDR2 YFSETQ. As DNA, the CDR3 is TGCGCCAGCAGGACTGCCATAAAGGGTAACTATGGCTACACCTTC. This gives the protein CASRTAIKGNYGYTF.

By sample share, this clonotype is medium-sized. The chain links TRBV20-1 to TRBJ2-2; 14 bases line up with TRBD2. Germline CDR1 is DFQATT and CDR2 is SNEGSKA (reference sequence). The CDR3 extends over 17 amino acids. V gave up 1 base and J gave up 1 base; unmatched junction bases: 2. This CDR3 is CSARGGTSGRNTGELFF. The CDR3 nucleotides are TGCAGTGCTAGAGGGGGGACTAGCGGGAGGAACACCGGGGAGCTGTTTTTT.

This clonotype appeared many times. This sequence joins TRBV29-1 and TRBJ2-2, with TRBD2 matching 9 bases. Per the germline V gene, CDR1 is SQVTM and CDR2 is ANQGSEA. The CDR3 covers 14 residues. Unmatched junction bases numbered 3, after V lost 4 bases and J lost 3 bases. CDR3 in amino acids: CSVALAGDTGELFF. Written as DNA, the CDR3 is TGCAGCGTTGCATTAGCGGGGGACACCGGGGAGCTGTTTTTT.

This clonotype was seen many times. The chain is built from TRBV10-2 and TRBJ2-4; no clear D gene. This CDR3 spans 16 amino acids. CDR1 WSHSY and CDR2 SAAADI come from the germline V gene. V shed 1 base and J shed 0 bases, with 10 bases lying between them. The CDR3 loop reads CASSEWGDLAKNIQYF. The CDR3 bases are TGCGCCAGCAGTGAGTGGGGTGACCTAGCCAAAAACATTCAGTACTTC.

This clonotype was detected ten times or more. V and J are TRBV15 and TRBJ1-1, with D maybe TRBD1 (5 bases). The CDR3 is made up of 12 amino acids. Germline values: CDR1 LNHNV, CDR2 YYDKDF (reference sequence). Trimming cost V 0 bases and J 11 bases, with 10 bases left between them. CDR3 sequence (DNA): TGTGCCACCAGCAGAGATGGAGGGGACGCTTTCTTT. Encoded protein: CATSRDGGDAFF.

The V gene is TRBV20-1, the J gene TRBJ1-2; 7 bases match TRBD1. Unmatched junction bases numbered 7, after V lost 7 bases and J lost 5 bases. CDR3 size: 12 residues. Germline V CDR1 and CDR2: DFQATT, SNEGSKA (reference sequence). In nucleotides, the CDR3 is TGCAGTGTACTACAGGGGAATTATGGCTACACCTTC. It codes for CSVLQGNYGYTF.

In this sample, this clonotype turned up many times. The V call is TRBV7-9, the J call TRBJ1-5; weak D call: TRBD1 (5 bases). V lost 8 bases, J lost 7 bases, and 12 bases lay in between. From germline, CDR1 is SEHNR and CDR2 FQNEAQ (reference sequence). This CDR3 region has 12 residues. CDR3 loop: CASGLGGQPQHF. In nucleotides, the CDR3 is TGTGCCAGCGGGTTGGGGGGGCAGCCCCAGCATTTT. Filled out from reference TRBV7-9 and TRBJ1-5, the complete variable domain reads DTGVSQNPRHKITKRGQNVTFRCDPISEHNRLYWYRQTLGQGPEFLTYFQNEAQLEKSRLLSDRFSAERPKGSFSTLEIQRTEQGDSAMYLCASGLGGQPQHFGDGTRLSIL.

This clonotype was detected ten times or more. The V call is TRBV10-3, the J call TRBJ2-4; TRBD1 matches 9 bases. CDR3 length equals 18 residues. Germline values: CDR1 ENHRY, CDR2 SYGVKD. V gave up 4 bases and J gave up 3 bases; unmatched junction bases: 13. CDR3 DNA sequence: TGTGCCATCAGTGGGACCCGGGACAGGGACGGGGGCAAAAACATTCAGTACTTC. It translates to CAISGTRDRDGGKNIQYF.